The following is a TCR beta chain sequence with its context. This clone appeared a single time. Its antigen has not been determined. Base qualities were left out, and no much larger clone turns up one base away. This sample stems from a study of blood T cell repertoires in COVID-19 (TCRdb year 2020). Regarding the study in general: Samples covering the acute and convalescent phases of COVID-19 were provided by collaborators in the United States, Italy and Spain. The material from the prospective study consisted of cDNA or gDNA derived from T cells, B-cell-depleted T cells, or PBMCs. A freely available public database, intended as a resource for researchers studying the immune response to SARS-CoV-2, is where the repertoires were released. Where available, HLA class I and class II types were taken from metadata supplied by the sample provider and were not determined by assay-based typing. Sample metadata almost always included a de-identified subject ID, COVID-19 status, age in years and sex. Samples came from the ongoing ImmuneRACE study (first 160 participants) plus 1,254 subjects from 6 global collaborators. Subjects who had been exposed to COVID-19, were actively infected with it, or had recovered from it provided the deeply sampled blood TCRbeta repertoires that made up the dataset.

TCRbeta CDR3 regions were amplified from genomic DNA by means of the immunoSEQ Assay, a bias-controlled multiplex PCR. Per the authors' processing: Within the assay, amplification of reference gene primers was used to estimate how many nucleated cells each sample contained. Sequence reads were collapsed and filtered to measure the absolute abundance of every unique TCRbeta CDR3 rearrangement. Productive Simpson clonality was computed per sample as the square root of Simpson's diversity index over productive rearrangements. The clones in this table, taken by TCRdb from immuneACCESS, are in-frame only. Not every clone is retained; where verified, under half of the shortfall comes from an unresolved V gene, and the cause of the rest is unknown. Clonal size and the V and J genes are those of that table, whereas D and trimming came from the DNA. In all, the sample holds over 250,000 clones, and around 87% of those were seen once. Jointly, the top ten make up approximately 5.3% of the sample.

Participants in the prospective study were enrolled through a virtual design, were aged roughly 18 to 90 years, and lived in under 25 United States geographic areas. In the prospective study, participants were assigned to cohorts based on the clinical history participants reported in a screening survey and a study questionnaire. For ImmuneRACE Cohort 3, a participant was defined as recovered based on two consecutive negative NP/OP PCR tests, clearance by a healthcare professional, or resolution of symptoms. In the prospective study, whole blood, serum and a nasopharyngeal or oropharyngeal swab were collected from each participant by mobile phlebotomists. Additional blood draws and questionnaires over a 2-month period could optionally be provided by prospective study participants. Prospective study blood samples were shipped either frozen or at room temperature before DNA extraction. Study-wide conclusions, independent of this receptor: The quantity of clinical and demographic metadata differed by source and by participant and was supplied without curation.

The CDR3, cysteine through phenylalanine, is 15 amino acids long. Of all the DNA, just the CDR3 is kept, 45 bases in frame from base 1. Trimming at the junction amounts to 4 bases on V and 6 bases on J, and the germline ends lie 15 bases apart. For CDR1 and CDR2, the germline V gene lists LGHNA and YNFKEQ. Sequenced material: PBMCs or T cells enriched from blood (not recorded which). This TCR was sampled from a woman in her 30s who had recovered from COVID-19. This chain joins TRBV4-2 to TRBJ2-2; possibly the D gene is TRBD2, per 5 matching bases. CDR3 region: CASSRGLTGAGELFF. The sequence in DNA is TGTGCCAGCAGCCGAGGGCTGACCGGGGCCGGGGAGCTGTTTTTT.